This T cell receptor beta chain is from a study of blood T cell repertoires in COVID-19. Repertoires were generated with immunoSEQ multiplex PCR, while TCRdb's copy carries only in-frame clones and drops some. The sample comprises 120,000 to 150,000 clones, 85% to 90% of which are singletons, and 11% rests with the top ten. V was shortened by 1 base and J by 4 bases, with 6 bases between the two germline ends. The CDR3 sequence is 13 residues long. CDR1 is SGHTS, CDR2 YDEGEE, per germline. Sample: peripheral blood. The V call is TRBV5-8, the J call TRBJ1-5; D unresolved. This receptor was identified in a woman aged 80 or over with acute or convalescent COVID-19. The CDR3 DNA is TGTGCCAGCAGCTTGTCGAGAAATCAGCCCCAGCATTTT. As protein: CASSLSRNQPQHF.